This T cell receptor beta chain was identified during a study of T cell responses to AZD1222 COVID-19 vaccine. The CDR3 runs 16 residues. Trimming took off 0 bases at V and 0 bases at J, with 9 bases between the two ends. Germline lookup yields CDR1 LGHNT and CDR2 FRNRAP. Study-wide findings and caveats: It was only after the peak T cell response that any repertoires were sampled. Spike-specific TCR depth and breadth grew after two AZD1222 doses.

Of note for this clone: Antigen unknown.

Sequenced by immunoSEQ multiplex PCR; TCRdb stores in-frame clones only, minus some. Among about 88,000 clones listed, roughly nine tenths were seen once. This receptor was obtained from an adult in good health. This rearrangement joins TRBV12-5 to TRBJ2-1; D perhaps matches TRBD2 (5 bases). Here the sequenced sample was peripheral blood, taken on day 0 of AZD1222 vaccination. CDR3 sequence: CASGLVHGDSYNEQFF. CDR3 coding DNA: TGTGCTAGTGGTTTGGTACACGGGGACTCCTACAATGAGCAGTTCTTC.